The 26 T cell receptor beta chains below were found in one sample sequenced in a study of blood T cells in healthy people across ages. PCR was performed a second time for roughly 6 to 12 cycles using a sample-barcoded 5' primer and a J-beta primer mix. TCRdb itself ran the 5' RACE reads through MiXCR, one entry per CDR3 protein. The sample contains fewer than 950,000 distinct CDR3 sequences, about 37% of which appear only once. The sequencing sample was made of blood. These receptors originate from a man aged 18-30 years in good health.

This clonotype has a handful of counts. The rearrangement uses TRBV20-1 and TRBJ2-5, with D possibly being TRBD2 (6 bases). The CDR3 covers 12 residues. Germline V CDR1 and CDR2: DFQATT, SNEGSKA (reference sequence). V was trimmed by 7 bases and J by 6 bases, leaving 15 bases between them. Here the CDR3 reads CSVRLEGKTQYF. The CDR3 region has the DNA TGCAGTGTCAGACTGGAGGGGAAGACCCAGTACTTC.

The chain couples TRBV20-1 to TRBJ2-7; TRBD2 is a possible D gene (6 bases). V lost 0 bases and J 0 bases, leaving 21 bases between the germline ends. Germline-derived CDR1 and CDR2 are DFQATT and SNEGSKA (reference sequence). This CDR3 comprises 18 residues. CDR3 protein: CSARDDVTSRAFSYEQYF. Here the CDR3 DNA reads TGCAGTGCTAGAGATGACGTTACTAGCAGGGCCTTCTCCTACGAGCAGTACTTC.

Regarding this clonotype: A read error may explain this, as a much larger clone is one base away. The chain uses TRBV5-5 and TRBJ2-7, with TRBD1 matching over 8 bases. CDR1 and CDR2 from the germline V gene are SGHKS and YYEKEE (reference sequence). The CDR3 covers 14 residues. The V gene end was trimmed by 1 base and the J gene end by 11 bases; junction bases not matched to a gene: 11. This CDR3 is CASSLYSLEGQEYF. CDR3 nucleotide sequence: TGTGCCAGCAGCTTGTATTCGCTTGAGGGACAGGAGTACTTC.

The rearrangement links TRBV12-3 or TRBV12-4 to TRBJ2-3; D is possibly TRBD2 (6 bases). V lost 0 bases and J 1 base, leaving 11 bases between the germline ends. The CDR3 is 16 amino acids. CDR3: CASSLATGVGTDTQYF. The CDR3 nucleotides are TGTGCCAGCAGTTTAGCGACGGGGGTTGGCACAGATACGCAGTATTTT.

The CDR3 region has the DNA TGCAGCGTTTTGGGACAGAACCGCTACGAGCAGTACTTC. The encoded protein is CSVLGQNRYEQYF. The rearrangement joins TRBV29-1 to TRBJ2-7; 7 bases match TRBD1. This CDR3 comprises 13 residues. The germline V gene encodes CDR1 SQVTM and CDR2 ANQGSEA. J was trimmed by 3 bases and V by 5 bases; bases with no gene match: 7.

This chain connects TRBV4-3 to TRBJ1-1; D is ambiguous. Germline V gives CDR1 LGHNA, CDR2 YSLEER. There are 15 residues in the CDR3. V lost 3 bases and J lost 1, with 12 bases in between. The CDR3 DNA is TGCGCCAGCAGCCATGACGGCCATAAGAACACTGAAGCTTTCTTT. This codes for CASSHDGHKNTEAFF.

This clonotype occurred many times. This sequence joins TRBV29-1 and TRBJ2-3, with D possibly TRBD1 on 6 matching bases. The CDR3 has 15 residues. V lost 4 bases and J 6 bases, leaving 20 bases between the germline ends. Per germline, CDR1 SQVTM and CDR2 ANQGSEA. The chain's CDR3 is CSVGRGQGTEDTQYF. The CDR3 region has the DNA TGCAGCGTTGGCCGGGGACAAGGGACCGAGGATACGCAGTATTTT.

The chain uses TRBV12-3 or TRBV12-4 and TRBJ1-4, with 7 bases aligning to TRBD1. The junction had 11 bases not matched to a gene; V was cut back by 5 bases and J by 8 bases. The CDR3 consists of 15 residues. The CDR3 spells CASSETGVRKEKLFF. The CDR3 DNA sequence: TGTGCCAGCAGTGAAACAGGGGTGAGGAAAGAAAAACTGTTTTTT.

Ten or more counts support this clonotype. The chain links TRBV20-1 to TRBJ2-1; 13 bases line up with TRBD2. Germline lookup yields CDR1 DFQATT and CDR2 SNEGSKA (reference sequence). There are 15 residues in the CDR3. The V gene end was trimmed by 5 bases and the J gene end by 7 bases; junction bases not matched to a gene: 8. Written as DNA, the CDR3 is TGCAGTGCTGTACTAGCGGGGGGGCCGGGGAATGAGCAGTTCTTC. This encodes CSAVLAGGPGNEQFF.

This clonotype appeared many times. The chain joins TRBV7-2 to TRBJ2-1; D gene unclear. Germline V lookup: CDR1 SGHTA, CDR2 FQGNSA. The CDR3 consists of 16 residues. Trimming pared 1 base from V and 1 base from J, leaving 11 bases between. This chain's CDR3 is CASSLDLPKSYNEQFF. CDR3 DNA sequence: TGTGCCAGCAGCTTAGATCTTCCCAAATCCTACAATGAGCAGTTCTTC.

This clonotype has only a few counts. A read error may produce the germline difference seen at one junction end. The genes are TRBV20-1 and TRBJ1-4; D is uncertain. Germline V lookup: CDR1 DFQATT, CDR2 SNEGSKA (reference sequence). The CDR3 sequence is 13 residues long. CDR3 in DNA: TGCAGTGCGAGAGACGGAACTAATGAAAAACTGTTTTTT. Amino acids: CSARDGTNEKLFF.

Comments on this clonotype: This sequence may be a read error, since a much larger clone differs from it by one base. The chain recombines TRBV25-1 with TRBJ2-5; D is unresolved. Germline loops: CDR1 MGHDK, CDR2 SYGVNS. V was clipped by 6 bases and J by 2 bases, with 1 base between them. There are 10 residues in the CDR3. This CDR3 is CASRQETQYF. The CDR3 DNA reads as TGTGCCAGCAGACAAGAGACCCAGTACTTC.

This clonotype turned up a few times. The chain carries TRBV9 and TRBJ2-1; 9 bases agree with TRBD2. The CDR3 is 15 residues long. Germline V CDR1 and CDR2: SGDLS, YYNGEE. Losses at the gene ends were 3 bases for V and 2 bases for J; bases not matched to a gene: 3. The CDR3: CASSAVAGAYNEQFF. The CDR3 region has the DNA TGTGCCAGCAGCGCGGTAGCGGGGGCCTACAATGAGCAGTTCTTC.

The chain joins TRBV10-3 to TRBJ1-2; no reliable D call. Germline values: CDR1 ENHRY, CDR2 SYGVKD. V was cut by 4 bases and J by 8 bases, with 8 bases left in between. This CDR3 has 11 residues. CDR3 region: CAISGSGGYTF. In nucleotides, the CDR3 is TGTGCCATCAGTGGGTCGGGAGGCTACACCTTC.

This CDR3 reads CSVDIGLAGAYNEQYF. CDR3 nucleotide sequence: TGCAGCGTTGATATCGGACTAGCGGGGGCCTACAATGAGCAGTACTTC. The chain combines TRBV29-1 with TRBJ2-5; 13 bases map to TRBD2. This CDR3 comprises 16 residues. V dropped 3 bases and J dropped 11; count of bases not matched to a gene: 15. Germline CDR1 is SQVTM and CDR2 is ANQGSEA.

This chain connects TRBV20-1 to TRBJ2-1; 11 bases are shared with TRBD2. The CDR3 consists of 16 residues. Germline lookup yields CDR1 DFQATT and CDR2 SNEGSKA (reference sequence). V dropped 3 bases and J dropped 0; count of bases not matched to a gene: 4. The CDR3 DNA follows: TGCAGTGCTAGTATTAGCGGGGGGGCCTCCTACAATGAGCAGTTCTTC. It is translated as CSASISGGASYNEQFF.

This clonotype was found a few times. The gene calls are TRBV29-1 and TRBJ1-1, with 7 bases matching TRBD1. With V trimmed by 6 bases and J by 4 bases, 8 bases remained unmatched. This CDR3 has 13 residues. Germline V gives CDR1 SQVTM, CDR2 ANQGSEA. The CDR3 here is CSVCRGGGTEAFF. CDR3 nucleotides: TGCAGCGTCTGCAGGGGGGGTGGCACTGAAGCTTTCTTT.

V is TRBV10-3 and J is TRBJ2-5, with TRBD1 as a possible D gene (5 bases). Germline CDR1 reads ENHRY; CDR2 reads SYGVKD. Trimming took 6 bases from V and 3 from J, leaving 11 bases between them. CDR3 length equals 13 residues. The CDR3 DNA reads TGTGCCATCAGGGCAGGGCAAGAAGAGACCCAGTACTTC. This sequence encodes CAIRAGQEETQYF.

The J gene is TRBJ2-7, the V gene TRBV25-1; TRBD1 is a possible D gene (6 bases). The tail of the sequence fits TRBJ2-5 better, so the J call may be wrong. Germline V gene sequence: CDR1 MGHDK, CDR2 SYGVNS. The CDR3 length is 15 residues. DNA of the CDR3: TGTGCCAGTTCACCAGGGGCGTTGATGGGAGAGACCCAGTACTTC. Its translation is CASSPGALMGETQYF.

The V gene is TRBV5-5, the J gene TRBJ2-5, with no clear D. Trimming stripped 4 bases from V and 3 bases from J, with 13 bases between. Germline V CDR1 and CDR2: SGHKS, YYEKEE (reference sequence). CDR3 length: 14 amino acids. The CDR3 sequence: CASSVDAREETQYF. Written as DNA, the CDR3 is TGTGCCAGCAGCGTGGACGCCAGAGAAGAGACCCAGTACTTC.

On this clonotype: Relative to the germline gene, one junction end is altered; a read error may explain this. The V call is TRBV5-1, the J call TRBJ2-7, with no clear D. The CDR3 is made up of 15 amino acids. Germline V gene sequence: CDR1 SGHRS, CDR2 YFSETQ. The CDR3, as DNA: TGCACCAGCAGCCCAGTAGGACGGAACTACTACGAGCAGTACTTC. Encoded protein: CTSSPVGRNYYEQYF.

The J gene is TRBJ1-1, the V gene TRBV20-1; D ambiguous. The CDR3 extends over 12 amino acids. The germline V gene has CDR1 DFQATT and CDR2 SNEGSKA (reference sequence). Trimming left V 7 bases short and J 1 base short, with 10 bases between. This CDR3 is CSVPAPNTEAFF. Written as DNA, the CDR3 is TGCAGTGTCCCCGCCCCGAACACTGAAGCTTTCTTT.

The V and J genes are TRBV24-1 and TRBJ2-7; 12 bases agree with TRBD2. The V segment lost 4 bases and the J segment 7 bases; nucleotides outside the gene matches: 10. This CDR3 spans 16 amino acids. Germline CDR1 KGHDR, CDR2 SFDVKD. CDR3 DNA sequence: TGTGCCACCAGTGAATCTAGCGGGGGGGCCAACAATGAGCAGTACTTC. It encodes CATSESSGGANNEQYF.

This clonotype was recorded a few times. This chain joins TRBV20-1 and TRBJ2-1; 7 bases align to TRBD1. V trimming: 5 bases; J trimming: 2 bases; junction bases outside the gene matches: 6. CDR1 and CDR2 (germline): DFQATT, SNEGSKA (reference sequence). CDR3 length: 14 amino acids. For the CDR3, the DNA is TGCAGTGCTCGGACAGGTGGTACCTACAATGAGCAGTTCTTC. Translating gives CSARTGGTYNEQFF.

This clonotype was recorded many times. This chain links TRBV12-3 or TRBV12-4 with TRBJ1-2, with 7 bases fitting TRBD1. V was pared by 3 bases and J by 8 bases, with 3 bases of the junction left unmatched. CDR3 size: 12 residues. The CDR3 region has the DNA TGTGCCAGCAGTTTGGCCAGGGGGGGCTACACCTTC. Amino acid sequence: CASSLARGGYTF.

This clonotype has a count of ten or more. The chain uses TRBV2 and TRBJ2-3, with D unclear. The length of the CDR3 is 13 residues. Germline CDR1 SNHLY, CDR2 FYNNEI. Trimming took 4 bases from V and 1 from J, leaving 6 bases between them. The CDR3 sequence is CASSALGTDTQYF. Here the CDR3 DNA reads TGTGCCAGCAGTGCTTTGGGCACAGATACGCAGTATTTT.